This T cell receptor (beta chain) was captured in a study of T cells in Graves' hyperthyroidism and ophthalmopathy. TCR beta CDR3 regions were amplified from RNA transcripts. TCR CDR3 underwent first-round RT-PCR with the HTBI primer set. TCRdb itself ran the multiplex PCR reads through MiXCR, one entry per CDR3 protein. The repertoire consists of hundreds of thousands of distinct CDR3 sequences, with around 46% occurring once and the leading ten covering roughly 8.2%. This CDR3 is 14 amino acids long. V was cut by 0 bases and J by 9 bases, with 14 bases left in between. The germline CDR1 and CDR2 sequences are ENHRY and SYGVKD. This clonotype was observed once.

The chain is built from TRBV10-3 and TRBJ2-5; the D gene is possibly TRBD2 (5 bases). The source is a woman aged 18-29 years with Graves' hyperthyroidism. Sequencing was done on a sample of peripheral blood or thyroid tissue (not recorded which). The CDR3 protein is CAISESREREPQYF. CDR3 in DNA: TGTGCCATCAGTGAGTCAAGGGAAAGGGAGCCCCAGTACTTC.